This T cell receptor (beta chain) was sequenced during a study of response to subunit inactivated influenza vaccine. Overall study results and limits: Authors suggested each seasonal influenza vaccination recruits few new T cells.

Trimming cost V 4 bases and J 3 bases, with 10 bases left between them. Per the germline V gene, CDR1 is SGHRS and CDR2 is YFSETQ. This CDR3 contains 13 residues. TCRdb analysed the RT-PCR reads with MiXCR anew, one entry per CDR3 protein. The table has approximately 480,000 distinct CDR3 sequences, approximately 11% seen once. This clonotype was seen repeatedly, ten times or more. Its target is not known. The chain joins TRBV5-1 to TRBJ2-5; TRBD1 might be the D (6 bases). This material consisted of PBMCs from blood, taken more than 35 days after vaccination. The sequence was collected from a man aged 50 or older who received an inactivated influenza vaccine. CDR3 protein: CASSKDSKETQYF. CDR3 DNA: TGCGCCAGCAGCAAGGACAGTAAAGAGACCCAGTACTTC.